The 8 T cell receptor beta chains in this list originate from one sample, sequenced in a study of T-cell memory formation after mild COVID-19. TCRdb itself ran the 5' RACE reads through MiXCR, one entry per CDR3 protein. Of fewer than 95,000 distinct CDR3 sequences in the sample, around 16% were seen once. Sequenced material: PBMCs or a T cell subset sorted from them (not recorded which). The receptors come from a man between 18 and 29 years old who had mild COVID-19 (a few samples of this study predate the infection). Cell type and time point are not known.

In this sample, this clonotype turned up a few times. This chain uses TRBV4-2 with TRBJ1-4, with TRBD1 as a possible D gene (6 bases). This CDR3 has 14 amino acids. V was clipped by 4 bases and J by 6 bases, with 12 bases between them. Germline V CDR1 and CDR2: LGHNA, YNFKEQ. CDR3 in DNA: TGTGCCAGCAGCCCGCCACAGGGAGATGAAAAACTGTTTTTT. Translating gives CASSPPQGDEKLFF.

This clonotype was counted a few times. The gene calls are TRBV7-9 and TRBJ1-1; the match to TRBD1 covers 7 bases. Germline CDR1 is SEHNR and CDR2 is FQNEAQ (reference sequence). The CDR3 extends over 14 amino acids. The junction had 3 bases not matched to a gene; V was cut back by 5 bases and J by 0 bases. The CDR3 protein is CASSPTGMNTEAFF. The CDR3 bases are TGTGCCAGCAGCCCGACAGGGATGAACACTGAAGCTTTCTTT.

In its sample, this clonotype was seen a few times. This chain joins TRBV3-1 and TRBJ2-5; TRBD1 or TRBD2 may be the D gene (7 bases each). Germline CDR1 is LGHDT and CDR2 is YNNKEL (reference sequence). The CDR3 sequence is 17 residues long. With 0 bases removed from V and 4 bases from J, the gap between germline ends came to 18 bases. In nucleotides, the CDR3 is TGTGCCAGCAGCCAAGATCAGTACAGGGGAGGGTCAGAGACCCAGTACTTC. This sequence encodes CASSQDQYRGGSETQYF.

This clonotype was detected a few times. The V call is TRBV7-9, the J call TRBJ2-3; 7 bases align to TRBD2. Trimming cost V 8 bases and J 5 bases; bases outside gene matches: 4. The CDR3 sequence is 12 residues long. Germline V gene data show CDR1 as SEHNR and CDR2 as FQNEAQ (reference sequence). CDR3 sequence (DNA): TGTGCCAGCGGGGGGGGTGAAGATACGCAGTATTTT. Protein sequence: CASGGGEDTQYF.

The chain links TRBV3-1 to TRBJ2-7, with 11 nucleotides matching TRBD1. Germline CDR1 reads LGHDT; CDR2 reads YNNKEL (reference sequence). V shed 9 bases, J shed 3 bases, and the junction held 10 bases outside the gene matches. CDR3 size: 15 residues. The CDR3 DNA sequence: TGTGCCAGATCGAGAAGGACAGGGGGCTGCTACGAGCAGTACGTC. Its protein product is CARSRRTGGCYEQYV.

This clonotype was seen a few times. The CDR3 reads CASSLAPGTSGRSSYNEQFF. CDR3 bases: TGCGCCAGCAGCTTGGCCCCAGGGACTAGCGGGCGGAGCTCCTACAATGAGCAGTTCTTC. The rearrangement joins TRBV5-1 to TRBJ2-1, with TRBD2 matching over 12 bases. V lost 0 bases to trimming and J lost 0 bases; unmatched junction nucleotides: 10. Per the germline V gene, CDR1 is SGHRS and CDR2 is YFSETQ. CDR3 length equals 20 residues.

This clonotype was seen only a few times. V usage is TRBV29-1 and J usage is TRBJ1-6, with D hard to call. Trimming took off 1 base at V and 7 bases at J, with 14 bases between the two ends. From germline, CDR1 is SQVTM and CDR2 ANQGSEA. The CDR3 is 15 amino acids. The CDR3 region has the DNA TGCAGCGTTGAAGTAGTTAGACACCTAAATTCACCCCTCCACTTT. It specifies CSVEVVRHLNSPLHF. Full variable domain (outside the CDR3, taken from reference TRBV29-1 and TRBJ1-6): SAVISQKPSRDICQRGTSLTIQCQVDSQVTMMFWYRQQPGQSLTLIATANQGSEATYESGFVIDKFPISRPNLTFSTLTVSNMSPEDSSIYLCSVEVVRHLNSPLHFGNGTRLTVT.

The chain has TRBV6-5 and TRBJ2-5; D gene unclear. Germline V gene data show CDR1 as MNHEY and CDR2 as SVGAGI. The V gene lost 7 bases and the J gene lost 5 bases, with 14 bases spanning the gap. The CDR3 length is 13 residues. The CDR3 protein is CASTPVLGETQYF. For the CDR3, the DNA is TGTGCCAGCACCCCGGTCCTTGGGGAGACCCAGTACTTC.